Below, 16 T cell receptor beta chains from the same sample are listed, as sequenced in a study of T-cell reconstitution after alpha-beta-depleted transplantation in children. Findings and caveats of the study: Diversity and T-cell counts at one year after transplant derived mostly from new T cells.

Antigen specificity for these receptors is unknown. Unique molecular identifiers were incorporated when the TCRbeta library was constructed. Each CDR3 protein gets one entry after TCRdb re-called the PCR reads with MiXCR. The sample lists approximately 300,000 distinct CDR3 sequences, 6.5% to 9% occurring once. The starting material was peripheral blood, obtained 360 days after TCRalphabeta/CD19-depleted stem cell transplant. The source of these receptors is a female patient between 2 and 15 years old who had a stem cell transplant for Fanconi anemia, so the T cells may come from the graft donor.

There are a few counts of this clonotype. The chain links TRBV7-7 to TRBJ1-5, with D maybe TRBD1 (5 bases). Trimming removed 1 base at V and 7 bases at J, with 8 bases between. The CDR3 has 13 residues. Germline lookup yields CDR1 SSHAT and CDR2 FNYEAQ (reference sequence). CDR3 DNA: TGTGCCAGCAGCTTAGAGCAGGGCCAGCCCCAGCATTTT. Protein product: CASSLEQGQPQHF.

This clonotype was seen many times. J is TRBJ2-5 and V is TRBV7-9; TRBD1 matches 9 bases. The V segment lost 2 bases and the J segment 1 base; nucleotides outside the gene matches: 8. The CDR3 length is 17 residues. Germline loops: CDR1 SEHNR, CDR2 FQNEAQ (reference sequence). In nucleotides, the CDR3 is TGTGCCAGCAGCTTAAGGACAGGGGTGGGGGTCCAAGAGACCCAGTACTTC. As protein: CASSLRTGVGVQETQYF.

This clonotype was seen ten or more times. This chain joins TRBV7-9 and TRBJ2-3, with 7 bases lining up with TRBD2. The V segment lost 4 bases and the J segment 5 bases; nucleotides outside the gene matches: 3. The CDR3 runs to 13 residues. Germline values: CDR1 SEHNR, CDR2 FQNEAQ (reference sequence). CDR3 in amino acids: CASSSPGGDTQYF. The CDR3 nucleotides read TGTGCCAGCAGCTCACCGGGGGGAGATACGCAGTATTTT.

This clonotype was seen repeatedly, ten times or more. The chain joins TRBV11-2 to TRBJ2-2, with D possibly TRBD1 on 5 matching bases. V was cut by 5 bases and J by 6 bases, with 19 bases left in between. Germline V lookup: CDR1 SGHAT, CDR2 FQNNGV. This CDR3 spans 16 amino acids. CDR3 sequence: CASSPTQDSPSGELFF. CDR3 in DNA: TGTGCCAGCAGCCCTACCCAAGACAGTCCCTCCGGGGAGCTGTTTTTT.

The V gene is TRBV11-3, the J gene TRBJ2-1; D is unclear. Germline CDR1 reads SGHNT; CDR2 reads YENEEA. This CDR3 region has 14 residues. V lost 1 base and J 6 bases, leaving 10 bases between the germline ends. CDR3 bases: TGTGCCAGCAGCTTAGGCCGTCGGCCCAATGAGCAGTTCTTC. It translates to CASSLGRRPNEQFF.

This clonotype has more than one count but fewer than ten. The CDR3 bases are TGTGCCAGCAGCTTAGCAGCCAGGGGCCGAGGCTCCTACGAGCAGTACTTC. This sequence encodes CASSLAARGRGSYEQYF. This chain connects TRBV7-2 to TRBJ2-7; D might be TRBD1 (6 bases). CDR3 length equals 17 residues. Trimming took 0 bases from V and 0 from J, leaving 15 bases between them. Germline lookup yields CDR1 SGHTA and CDR2 FQGNSA.

V is TRBV11-2 and J is TRBJ2-7; D gene uncertain. The ends were cut back, 3 bases at V and 4 bases at J, with 7 bases in the middle. The length of the CDR3 is 12 residues. CDR1 and CDR2 from the germline V gene are SGHAT and FQNNGV. The DNA for the CDR3 is TGTGCCAGCAGCTTCCCGGTTTACGAGCAGTACTTC. Amino acid sequence: CASSFPVYEQYF.

In this sample, this clonotype turned up a few times. The J gene is TRBJ2-3, the V gene TRBV24-1; 9 nucleotides align to TRBD1. J was trimmed by 0 bases and V by 5 bases; bases with no gene match: 8. The germline V gene has CDR1 KGHDR and CDR2 SFDVKD. The CDR3 is made up of 17 amino acids. CDR3 nucleotide sequence: TGTGCCACCAGTGCGGGACAGGGAACACCTAGCACAGATACGCAGTATTTT. This gives the protein CATSAGQGTPSTDTQYF.

This clonotype occurred a few times. The chain combines TRBV11-2 with TRBJ2-7, with TRBD1 matching 10 bases. CDR1 is SGHAT and CDR2 is FQNNGV in the germline V gene. The J segment lost 7 bases and the V segment lost 5 bases, leaving 11 bases of the junction unmatched. This CDR3 is 15 amino acids long. The CDR3 protein is CASSRVGQGLGEQYV. DNA of the CDR3: TGTGCCAGCAGCCGTGTGGGACAGGGGTTAGGAGAGCAGTACGTC.

This clonotype was detected many times. The rearrangement joins TRBV27 to TRBJ2-1; 10 nucleotides align to TRBD1. The CDR3 runs 17 residues. J was trimmed by 5 bases and V by 1 base; bases with no gene match: 8. Per the germline V gene, CDR1 is MNHEY and CDR2 is SMNVEV (reference sequence). In DNA, the CDR3 is TGTGCCAGCAGTTTATTAGGTGGGACAGGGGTAGACAATGAGCAGTTCTTC. It is translated as CASSLLGGTGVDNEQFF.

V usage is TRBV19 and J usage is TRBJ2-7, with TRBD1 matching over 9 bases. The CDR3 covers 16 residues. The germline CDR1 and CDR2 sequences are LNHDA and SQIVND (reference sequence). J lost 5 bases, V lost 4 bases, and 12 bases had no gene match. This chain's CDR3 is CASSRGSGTGPHEQYF. DNA for the CDR3: TGTGCCAGTAGTAGGGGATCCGGGACAGGGCCCCACGAGCAGTACTTC.

This clonotype was counted at least ten times. The J gene is TRBJ2-3, the V gene TRBV5-6; TRBD1 aligns across 8 bases. This CDR3 contains 15 residues. V was pared by 2 bases and J by 6 bases, with 8 bases of the junction left unmatched. The germline gives CDR1 SGHDT, CDR2 YYEEEE. Here the CDR3 reads CASSLRGRGHDTQYF. The CDR3 DNA reads as TGTGCCAGCAGCTTAAGGGGCAGGGGGCACGATACGCAGTATTTT.

The chain is built from TRBV7-3 and TRBJ2-1; D gene unclear. Germline V CDR1 and CDR2: SGHTA, FQGTGA. Trimming stripped 5 bases from V and 7 bases from J, with 12 bases between. CDR3 length equals 13 residues. The chain's CDR3 is CASSLAFRNEQFF. CDR3 bases: TGTGCCAGCAGCCTGGCCTTTAGAAATGAGCAGTTCTTC.

This clonotype was seen a few times. This sequence joins TRBV7-9 and TRBJ2-1; the match to TRBD2 covers 13 bases. V lost 5 bases to trimming and J lost 6 bases; unmatched junction nucleotides: 4. Germline values: CDR1 SEHNR, CDR2 FQNEAQ (reference sequence). The CDR3 contains 15 residues. In DNA form, the CDR3 reads TGTGCCAGCAGCAAACTAGCGGGAGGGGGCAATGAGCAGTTCTTC. Protein product: CASSKLAGGGNEQFF. The full variable domain, its missing parts supplied by reference TRBV7-9 and TRBJ2-1, is DTGVSQNPRHKITKRGQNVTFRCDPISEHNRLYWYRQTLGQGPEFLTYFQNEAQLEKSRLLSDRFSAERPKGSFSTLEIQRTEQGDSAMYLCASSKLAGGGNEQFFGPGTRLTVL.

This rearrangement joins TRBV5-1 to TRBJ1-3; tentatively, D is TRBD1 (5 bases). From germline, CDR1 is SGHRS and CDR2 YFSETQ. V lost 2 bases and J lost 0, with 9 bases in between. The CDR3 has 15 residues. The CDR3 DNA reads TGCGCCAGCAGCTTACCCAGGGACTCTGGAAACACCATATATTTT. Its protein product is CASSLPRDSGNTIYF.

This clonotype was counted ten times or more. The rearrangement links TRBV7-2 to TRBJ2-5; D is uncertain. The CDR3 sequence is 12 residues long. CDR1 SGHTA and CDR2 FQGNSA come from the germline V gene. V lost 7 bases, J lost 5 bases, and 11 bases lay in between. CDR3 DNA: TGTGCCAGCAACCGACTCTGGGAGACCCAGTACTTC. Protein sequence: CASNRLWETQYF.